This T cell receptor (beta chain) is drawn from a study of blood T cell repertoires in COVID-19 (dated by TCRdb to the early 2020s). Regarding the research as a whole: Collaborator samples came from the United States, Italy and Spain and covered acute and convalescent phases of COVID-19. The material from the prospective study consisted of cDNA or gDNA derived from T cells, B-cell-depleted T cells, or PBMCs. A freely available public database, intended as a resource for researchers studying the immune response to SARS-CoV-2, is where the repertoires were released. The sample metadata nearly always contained a de-identified subject ID, COVID-19 status, age in years and sex. Samples came from the ongoing ImmuneRACE study (first 160 participants) plus 1,254 subjects from 6 global collaborators. Where available, HLA class I and class II types were obtained from metadata supplied by the sample provider rather than from assay-based typing. Subjects who had been exposed to COVID-19, were actively infected with it, or had recovered from it provided the deeply sampled blood TCRbeta repertoires that made up the dataset. Overall study outcomes, separate from this receptor: How much clinical and demographic metadata was included differed by source and by participant, and the metadata was provided uncurated.

In the prospective study, participants were roughly 18 to 100 years old, resided in about two dozen geographic areas of the United States, and were enrolled through a virtual design. In the prospective study, cohorts were assigned on the basis of participant-reported clinical history obtained from a screening survey and a study questionnaire. Recovered participants in ImmuneRACE Cohort 3 were defined by two consecutive negative NP/OP PCR tests, clearance by a healthcare professional, or resolution of symptoms. Each participant in the prospective study had whole blood, serum and a nasopharyngeal or oropharyngeal swab collected by mobile phlebotomists. Prospective study participants could optionally give additional blood draws and questionnaires over a roughly two-month period. Blood samples from the prospective study were shipped frozen or at room temperature prior to DNA extraction. About this clone itself: Which antigen it targets is not known. No much larger clone is present one base from it, and per-base qualities are unavailable.

TCRbeta CDR3 regions were amplified from genomic DNA using the immunoSEQ Assay, a bias-controlled multiplex PCR. The paper's data handling went like this. The number of nucleated cells in each sample was estimated from the amplification of reference gene primers within the assay. To quantify the absolute abundance of each unique TCRbeta CDR3 rearrangement, sequence reads were collapsed and filtered. For each sample, productive Simpson clonality was calculated as the square root of Simpson's diversity index across productive rearrangements. Imported from immuneACCESS, the table was reduced by TCRdb to in-frame sequences with V and J called. These copies leave out some clones; in studies compared against another copy, an unresolved V gene accounts for under half, and the cause of the remainder is not known. The V and J calls and clone size are taken from that table; D and trimming were inferred from the DNA. This sample holds 250,000 or so clones; about nine tenths were observed only once. The top ten clones comprise roughly 1.7% of the sample.

The CDR3 has 21 amino acids, counting the end cysteine and phenylalanine. The retained sequence is limited to the CDR3, 63 bases, with the frame set at the first base. Trimmed from V: 3 bases; trimmed from J: 5 bases; junction bases lacking a gene match: 27. Sequences MGHRA (CDR1) and YSYEKL (CDR2) are obtained from the germline V gene. The source is a man between 40 and 49 years old who had recovered from COVID-19. The rearrangement combines TRBV4-1 with TRBJ1-1; TRBD1 agrees with 7 junctional bases. The material sequenced was PBMCs or T cells enriched from blood (not recorded which). DNA sequence: TGCGCCAGCAGCCAGGGTACCGGGACAGAAAGTCCTTTTGCGTGGGAAACTGAAGCTTTCTTT. The resulting protein is CASSQGTGTESPFAWETEAFF.